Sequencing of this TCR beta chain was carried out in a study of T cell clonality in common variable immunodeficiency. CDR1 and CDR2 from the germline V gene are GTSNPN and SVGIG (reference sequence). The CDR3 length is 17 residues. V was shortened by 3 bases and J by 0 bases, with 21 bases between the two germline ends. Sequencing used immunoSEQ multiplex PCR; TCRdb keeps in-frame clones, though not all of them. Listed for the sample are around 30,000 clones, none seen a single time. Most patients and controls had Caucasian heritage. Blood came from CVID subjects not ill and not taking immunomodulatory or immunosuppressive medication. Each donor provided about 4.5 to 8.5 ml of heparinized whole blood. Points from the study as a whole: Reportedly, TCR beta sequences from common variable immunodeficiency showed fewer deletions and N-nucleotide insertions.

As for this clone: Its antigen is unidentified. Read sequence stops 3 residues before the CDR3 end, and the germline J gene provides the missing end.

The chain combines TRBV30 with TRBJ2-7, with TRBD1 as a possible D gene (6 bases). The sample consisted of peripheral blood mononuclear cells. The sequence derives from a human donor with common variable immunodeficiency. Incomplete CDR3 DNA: TGTGCCTGGAGCCCTAGGGAGACAGGACCCTACTCCTACGAG. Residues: CAWSPRETGPYSYE. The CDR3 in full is CAWSPRETGPYSYEQYF.